This entry concerns a single TCR beta chain. The data are from a study of cytomegalovirus exposure and HLA in healthy donors. In the study overall: A prior analysis found roughly 110 million unique TCR beta sequences from around 190 million T cells.

The V and J ends lost 0 bases and 2 bases respectively, with 14 bases between them. Germline-derived CDR1 and CDR2 are MGHRA and YSYEKL. The CDR3 runs to 17 residues. This PCR relied on a set of 60 Vbeta primers and 13 Jbeta primers. Some clones are missing from TCRdb's copy, which holds only in-frame ones; the method was immunoSEQ multiplex PCR. The data show over 100,000 clones, around 70% seen once. V gene TRBV4-1 combines with J gene TRBJ2-1, with D perhaps TRBD2 (6 bases). This receptor was identified in a man aged 25-45 years in good health and CMV-seropositive. Material for sequencing was PBMCs. CDR3 sequence: CASSQDLAGGTYNEQFF. The CDR3 bases are TGCGCCAGCAGCCAAGATCTCGCCGGGGGAACCTACAATGAGCAGTTCTTC.